What follows describes a single T cell receptor (beta chain). Its antigen is not known. CDR1 and CDR2 from the germline V gene are SGDLS and YYNGEE. V gave up 2 bases and J gave up 1 base; unmatched junction bases: 5. The CDR3 consists of 15 residues. The data are from a study of graft-versus-host responses after intestinal transplantation. Overall study context: Recipients obtained multivisceral, liver-intestinal, or isolated intestinal transplants. The recipients all started with anti-thymocyte globulin induction and then took tacrolimus and steroids for approximately 3 years. Study-wide findings and caveats: High graft-versus-host to host-versus-graft clonal ratios were found in allografts of patients who had graft-donor T cell macrochimerism.

Here immunoSEQ multiplex PCR was the method, and the copy in TCRdb shows in-frame clones only, minus some. The sample lists just under 85,000 clones; around 93% were seen once. This chain uses TRBV9 with TRBJ2-5; TRBD1 matches 7 bases. The sample consisted of unstimulated CD8+ T cells sorted from spleen or lymph node cells, taken before transplant. This sequence was found in a human donor who was the organ donor for an intestinal transplant. Here the CDR3 reads CASSVWDSFQETQYF. Here the CDR3 DNA reads TGTGCCAGCAGCGTTTGGGACAGCTTCCAAGAGACCCAGTACTTC.